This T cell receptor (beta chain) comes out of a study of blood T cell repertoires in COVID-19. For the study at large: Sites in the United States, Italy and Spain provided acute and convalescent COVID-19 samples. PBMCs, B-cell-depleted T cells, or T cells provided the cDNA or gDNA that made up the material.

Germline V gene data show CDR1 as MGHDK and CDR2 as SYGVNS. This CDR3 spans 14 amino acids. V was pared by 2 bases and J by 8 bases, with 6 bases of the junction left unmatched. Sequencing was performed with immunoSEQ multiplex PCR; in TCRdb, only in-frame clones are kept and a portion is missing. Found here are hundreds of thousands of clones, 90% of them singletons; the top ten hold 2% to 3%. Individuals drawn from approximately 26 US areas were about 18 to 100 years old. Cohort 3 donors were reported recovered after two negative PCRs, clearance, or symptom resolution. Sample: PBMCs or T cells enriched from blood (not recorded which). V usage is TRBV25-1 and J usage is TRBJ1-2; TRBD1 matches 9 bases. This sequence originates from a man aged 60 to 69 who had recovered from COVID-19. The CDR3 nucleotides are TGTGCCAGCAGTGAAGCCGACAGGGGGTTGGGCTACACCTTC. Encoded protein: CASSEADRGLGYTF.